Following are 30 T cell receptor beta chains from one sample sequenced in a study of blood T cell repertoires in COVID-19. Some clones are missing from TCRdb's copy, which holds only in-frame ones; the method was immunoSEQ multiplex PCR. The sample holds some 110,000 clones, roughly 82% seen once. Sample: peripheral blood. All receptors derive from a man in his sixties with acute or convalescent COVID-19.

The V and J genes are TRBV15 and TRBJ2-7; no definite D call. The germline CDR1 and CDR2 sequences are LNHNV and YYDKDF (reference sequence). Trimming shortened V by 3 bases and J by 3 bases, and 9 bases separated the two germline ends. CDR3 length: 13 amino acids. The CDR3 DNA reads TGTGCCACCAGCAGGCACAAAGACTACGAGCAGTACTTC. This encodes CATSRHKDYEQYF.

The chain links TRBV20-1 to TRBJ2-1; TRBD1 matches at 9 bases. The germline gives CDR1 DFQATT, CDR2 SNEGSKA (reference sequence). Trimming at V came to 3 bases and at J to 7 bases, leaving 4 bases not matched to a gene. This CDR3 region has 13 residues. CDR3 loop: CSASPGQGNEQFF. The CDR3 DNA is TGCAGTGCTAGTCCGGGACAGGGTAATGAGCAGTTCTTC.

The CDR3 coding sequence is TGCAGCGGTCGACAGGGCTTACAGAATGAGCAGTTCTTC. The encoded protein is CSGRQGLQNEQFF. The V and J genes are TRBV29-1 and TRBJ2-1, with 7 positions matching TRBD1. Germline trimming cut 7 bases from V and 7 bases from J; bases unmatched to any gene: 10. The CDR3 has 13 residues. Germline-derived CDR1 and CDR2 are SQVTM and ANQGSEA.

The chain employs TRBV3-1 (or the pseudogene TRBV3-2) and TRBJ1-1; D is undetermined. The CDR3 has 14 amino acids. The germline V and J ends were trimmed by 3 bases and 5 bases, with 13 bases remaining between them. Germline V gene data show CDR1 as LGHDT and CDR2 as YNNKEL (reference sequence). CDR3 in amino acids: CASSHSEPRTEAFF. CDR3 DNA: TGTGCCAGCAGCCATTCCGAACCCAGGACTGAAGCTTTCTTT.

The V and J genes are TRBV4-2 and TRBJ1-1, with 11 positions matching TRBD1. Per germline, CDR1 LGHNA and CDR2 YNFKEQ. The CDR3 is made up of 19 amino acids. The J segment lost 1 base and the V segment lost 4 bases, leaving 14 bases of the junction unmatched. CDR3 protein: CASSLSRTGGPNSNTEAFF. DNA of the CDR3: TGTGCCAGCAGCCTCTCCCGGACAGGGGGCCCTAATTCGAACACTGAAGCTTTCTTT.

The chain uses TRBV4-1 and TRBJ1-2; D might be TRBD1 (6 bases). Germline lookup yields CDR1 MGHRA and CDR2 YSYEKL. The CDR3 has 15 residues. Trimming removed 2 bases at V and 1 base at J, with 11 bases between. The CDR3 loop reads CASSQQGHLNYGYTF. CDR3 coding DNA: TGCGCCAGCAGCCAACAGGGACACCTTAACTATGGCTACACCTTC.

V is TRBV9 and J is TRBJ2-1; 9 bases agree with TRBD2. Germline trimming cut 3 bases from V and 8 bases from J; bases unmatched to any gene: 18. The CDR3 covers 18 residues. Germline CDR1 is SGDLS and CDR2 is YYNGEE. This chain's CDR3 is CASSAAPPGGRGGDEQFF. As DNA, the CDR3 is TGTGCCAGCAGCGCCGCCCCCCCGGGCGGGAGGGGGGGCGATGAGCAGTTCTTC.

The V call is TRBV19, the J call TRBJ1-2; D ambiguous. V lost 3 bases to trimming and J lost 3 bases, with 17 bases between them. This CDR3 contains 16 residues. Germline assignment: CDR1 LNHDA and CDR2 SQIVND (reference sequence). CDR3 residues: CASSIRERAFDYGYTF. In DNA, the CDR3 is TGTGCCAGTAGTATTAGGGAGCGGGCGTTTGACTATGGCTACACCTTC.

The V and J genes are TRBV27 and TRBJ2-2; TRBD1 matches 10 bases. The junction had 4 bases not matched to a gene; V was cut back by 0 bases and J by 0 bases. The CDR3 contains 18 residues. Germline V gives CDR1 MNHEY, CDR2 SMNVEV (reference sequence). The CDR3 loop is CASSLSPGQGSNTGELFF. CDR3 DNA: TGTGCCAGCAGTTTATCACCGGGACAGGGGTCGAACACCGGGGAGCTGTTTTTT.

The chain is built from TRBV9 and TRBJ1-1; no clear D gene. There are 13 residues in the CDR3. The germline V and J ends were trimmed by 0 bases and 11 bases, with 14 bases remaining between them. The germline V gene has CDR1 SGDLS and CDR2 YYNGEE. This CDR3 is CASSVVPGREAFF. For the CDR3, the DNA is TGTGCCAGCAGCGTAGTCCCGGGAAGGGAGGCTTTCTTT.

V gene TRBV10-1 combines with J gene TRBJ2-3; 8 bases line up with TRBD1. Germline-derived CDR1 and CDR2 are WNHNN and SYGVQD (reference sequence). The CDR3 runs 15 residues. The ends lost 2 bases at V and 3 bases at J; junction bases unmatched: 4. The CDR3 bases are TGCGCCAGCAGTGAGGGAACAGGGGGGACAGATACGCAGTATTTT. This encodes CASSEGTGGTDTQYF.

The V gene is TRBV27, the J gene TRBJ1-4, with TRBD1 identical over 10 bases. Trimming cost V 8 bases and J 6 bases; bases outside gene matches: 6. The CDR3 has 14 amino acids. In germline, CDR1 is MNHEY, CDR2 SMNVEV (reference sequence). Here the CDR3 reads CASSRQGAYEKLFF. CDR3 DNA: TGTGCCAGCTCAAGACAGGGGGCGTATGAAAAACTGTTTTTT.

The chain joins TRBV5-4 to TRBJ1-1, with D tentatively TRBD1 (6 bases). CDR3 length: 13 residues. The germline V gene encodes CDR1 SGHNT and CDR2 YYREEE (reference sequence). The V end lost 3 bases, the J end lost 4 bases, and 10 bases lay between the germline ends. CDR3 in amino acids: CASSSTGSTEAFF. The CDR3 nucleotides read TGTGCCAGCAGCTCAACAGGGAGCACTGAAGCTTTCTTT. Drawing the rest from reference TRBV5-4 and TRBJ1-1, the complete variable domain is ETGVTQSPTHLIKTRGQQVTLRCSSQSGHNTVSWYQQALGQGPQFIFQYYREEENGRGNFPPRFSGLQFPNYSSELNVNALELDDSALYLCASSSTGSTEAFFGQGTRLTVV.

The J gene is TRBJ2-1, the V gene TRBV6-5; the D gene is possibly TRBD1 (8 bases). Germline loops: CDR1 MNHEY, CDR2 SVGAGI. The CDR3 has 15 residues. The germline V and J ends were trimmed by 2 bases and 7 bases, with 15 bases remaining between them. The CDR3 is CASSYTGGAGNEQFF. In DNA, the CDR3 is TGTGCCAGCAGTTACACAGGGGGGGCAGGGAATGAGCAGTTCTTC.

The gene calls are TRBV10-2 and TRBJ2-5, with 8 positions matching TRBD1. Germline V gene sequence: CDR1 WSHSY, CDR2 SAAADI. Trimming removed 6 bases from V and 3 bases from J; junction bases left unmatched: 3. This CDR3 is built from 13 residues. As DNA, the CDR3 is TGCGCCAGCAGACAGGGGGATAAAGAGACCCAGTACTTC. Its translation: CASRQGDKETQYF.

The chain employs TRBV2 and TRBJ2-7; 12 positions agree with TRBD2. Germline V gene lookup returns CDR1 SNHLY and CDR2 FYNNEI. This CDR3 is 14 amino acids long. The junction had 7 bases not matched to a gene; V was cut back by 6 bases and J by 7 bases. The CDR3 nucleotides are TGTGCCAGCAGGGAGACTAGCGGGAGCGCGGAGCAGTACTTC. Protein product: CASRETSGSAEQYF. Together with reference TRBV2 and TRBJ2-7, the CDR3 gives the full variable domain: EPEVTQTPSHQVTQMGQEVILRCVPISNHLYFYWYRQILGQKVEFLVSFYNNEISEKSEIFDDQFSVERPDGSNFTLKIRSTKLEDSAMYFCASRETSGSAEQYFGPGTRLTVT.

As for this clone: Other nucleotide sequences in the sample specify the same CDR3. V is TRBV29-1 and J is TRBJ2-2; TRBD2 might be the D (6 bases). The CDR3 length is 12 residues. In germline, CDR1 is SQVTM, CDR2 ANQGSEA. Trimming stripped 3 bases from V and 4 bases from J, with 6 bases between. CDR3 in amino acids: CSVEGLTGELFF. The CDR3 region has the DNA TGCAGCGTTGAGGGACTCACCGGGGAGCTGTTTTTT.

The chain recombines TRBV19 with TRBJ2-5; 10 nucleotides match TRBD2. With 5 bases clipped from V and 3 bases from J, the junction kept 3 bases outside the gene matches. CDR3 length: 14 residues. From germline, CDR1 is LNHDA and CDR2 SQIVND (reference sequence). The CDR3 sequence: CASSPSGSEETQYF. As DNA, the CDR3 is TGTGCCAGTAGTCCTAGCGGGAGCGAAGAGACCCAGTACTTC.

The genes are TRBV3-1 (or the pseudogene TRBV3-2) and TRBJ2-1, with D maybe TRBD2 (6 bases). This CDR3 contains 16 residues. The ends were cut back, 0 bases at V and 5 bases at J, with 14 bases in the middle. The germline V gene has CDR1 LGHDT and CDR2 YNNKEL (reference sequence). For the CDR3, the DNA is TGTGCCAGCAGCCAAGACCCAGCGGGTTTTCACAATGAGCAGTTCTTC. Translated: CASSQDPAGFHNEQFF.

This clone has ten or more counts. V gene TRBV24-1 combines with J gene TRBJ2-2; 10 bases fit TRBD2. The germline V gene encodes CDR1 KGHDR and CDR2 SFDVKD. This CDR3 has 14 residues. Trimming at V came to 9 bases and at J to 7 bases, leaving 7 bases not matched to a gene. CDR3 sequence reads: CATEVAGGHGELFF. Written as DNA, the CDR3 is TGTGCCACCGAGGTAGCGGGAGGACACGGGGAGCTGTTTTTT.

J is TRBJ2-2 and V is TRBV2; TRBD1 matches at 8 bases. With V trimmed by 2 bases and J by 0 bases, 8 bases remained unmatched. The CDR3 runs to 18 residues. Per the germline V gene, CDR1 is SNHLY and CDR2 is FYNNEI. CDR3 sequence: CASSEFAGGPSNTGELFF. In DNA form, the CDR3 reads TGTGCCAGCAGTGAATTCGCAGGGGGCCCATCGAACACCGGGGAGCTGTTTTTT.

The chain joins TRBV19 to TRBJ1-1; D is perhaps TRBD1 (5 bases). This CDR3 has 15 residues. The germline gives CDR1 LNHDA, CDR2 SQIVND (reference sequence). The ends were cut back, 2 bases at V and 1 base at J, with 11 bases in the middle. The CDR3 nucleotides are TGTGCCAGTAGTATATCCAAGACAGCGAACACTGAAGCTTTCTTT. This codes for CASSISKTANTEAFF. The full variable domain, its missing parts supplied by reference TRBV19 and TRBJ1-1, is DGGITQSPKYLFRKEGQNVTLSCEQNLNHDAMYWYRQDPGQGLRLIYYSQIVNDFQKGDIAEGYSVSREKKESFPLTVTSAQKNPTAFYLCASSISKTANTEAFFGQGTRLTVV.

The rearrangement links TRBV19 to TRBJ1-4; TRBD1 might be the D (6 bases). V lost 8 bases and J lost 8, with 21 bases in between. Germline CDR1 reads LNHDA; CDR2 reads SQIVND (reference sequence). The CDR3 loop spans 15 amino acids. The CDR3 bases are TGTGCCAGTGTCATGACAGTCCTGCAGGGGGAAAAACTGTTTTTT. Translated: CASVMTVLQGEKLFF.

This clone was seen a few times. The rearrangement uses TRBV29-1 and TRBJ2-7; D possibly corresponds to TRBD1 (6 bases). Germline values: CDR1 SQVTM, CDR2 ANQGSEA. The CDR3 sequence is 12 residues long. V was pared by 1 base and J by 5 bases, with 9 bases between. CDR3 bases: TGCAGCGTTGAAGCTAACAGGGACGAGCAGTACTTC. It yields the protein CSVEANRDEQYF.

The CDR3 nucleotides read TGTGCCAGCAGCTCCCAGGACAGGGAGACAGATACGCAGTATTTT. It yields the protein CASSSQDRETDTQYF. The chain combines TRBV11-2 with TRBJ2-3, with 8 bases aligning to TRBD1. This CDR3 region has 15 residues. Germline values: CDR1 SGHAT, CDR2 FQNNGV. J gave up 3 bases and V 4 bases, and 6 bases lay outside the gene matches.

The chain combines TRBV3-1 (or the pseudogene TRBV3-2) with TRBJ1-2; TRBD1 aligns across 9 bases. CDR1 is LGHDT, CDR2 YNNKEL, per germline (reference sequence). V was clipped by 4 bases and J by 5 bases; unmatched bases: 17. The CDR3 length is 18 residues. In DNA, the CDR3 is TGTGCCAGCAGCCCGAATAGACAGGGGGGATTGTATTGGTATGGCTACACCTTC. It encodes CASSPNRQGGLYWYGYTF.

This clone was found once. This rearrangement joins TRBV10-3 to TRBJ2-1, with 12 bases that match TRBD1. The CDR3 consists of 13 residues. Germline V CDR1 and CDR2: ENHRY, SYGVKD. Losses at the gene ends were 6 bases for V and 7 bases for J; bases not matched to a gene: 1. This CDR3 reads CAIRGQGANEQFF. The CDR3 DNA reads as TGTGCCATCAGGGGACAGGGGGCAAATGAGCAGTTCTTC.

This sequence joins TRBV5-1 and TRBJ1-1; maybe TRBD1 (5 bases). V lost 4 bases, J lost 1 base, and 14 bases lay in between. There are 15 residues in the CDR3. The germline V gene encodes CDR1 SGHRS and CDR2 YFSETQ. The CDR3, as DNA: TGCGCCAGCAGCCTGGACGGGGGAAGGAACACTGAAGCTTTCTTT. As protein: CASSLDGGRNTEAFF.

The V call is TRBV5-6, the J call TRBJ1-2; D is possibly TRBD1 (6 bases). The germline V gene encodes CDR1 SGHDT and CDR2 YYEEEE. The CDR3 loop spans 15 amino acids. The V end was cut by 4 bases, the J end by 1 base, with 14 bases between. CDR3 sequence (DNA): TGTGCCAGCAGCAAGAAACAGGGAGTTAACTATGGCTACACCTTC. Its translation is CASSKKQGVNYGYTF.

In its sample, this clone was seen once. The rearrangement joins TRBV6-2 or TRBV6-3 to TRBJ2-1, with TRBD2 matching over 12 bases. CDR3 length: 15 amino acids. The V gene's germline CDR1 is MNHEY and CDR2 SVGEGT. The V gene end was trimmed by 4 bases and the J gene end by 4 bases; junction bases not matched to a gene: 2. CDR3 loop: CASSLTSGRYNEQFF. The CDR3 DNA reads TGTGCCAGCAGTTTGACTAGCGGGAGATACAATGAGCAGTTCTTC.